The clone carrying this T cell receptor (beta chain) was recorded a few times. Antigen specificity is unknown. This sample stems from a study of cytomegalovirus exposure and HLA in healthy donors. This CDR3 comprises 16 residues. Germline V lookup: CDR1 LGHNA, CDR2 YSLEER. Trimming cost V 0 bases and J 6 bases; bases outside gene matches: 7. Study-level findings and limits: V- and J-gene trimming in TCR beta was tied to a missense DCLRE1C variant by an analysis performed later. Another analysis was done later, and it associated approximately 15,000 TCR beta sequences with HLA alleles at 0.05 false discovery rate. In the analysis, some V segments, TRBV6-2 and TRBV6-3 included, were excluded as indistinguishable.

The PCR employed 60 Vbeta primers together with 13 Jbeta primers. Profiling relied on immunoSEQ multiplex PCR, and the TCRdb table lists in-frame clones only, not all of them. This sample carries about 130,000 clones, about four fifths of them seen once, and the ten largest clones take approximately 3.8%. Sequenced: PBMCs. The chain links TRBV4-3 to TRBJ2-4; TRBD2 matches at 8 bases. This TCR came from a woman between 40 and 50 years old in good health and CMV-seropositive. DNA for the CDR3: TGCGCCAGCAGCCAAGATGAGGGTCTAGCGGGAAACATTCAGTACTTC. Translating gives CASSQDEGLAGNIQYF.